The 15 T cell receptor beta chains reported below all come from one sample, sequenced in a study of read filtering for tumor transcriptome and immune sequencing. This library used 300 to 500 ng RNA and molecular barcoded adaptors spanning alpha/delta and beta/gamma chains. Via MiXCR, TCRdb re-called the reads, giving one row per CDR3 protein. This table has 85,000 to 100,000 distinct CDR3 sequences, under 25% appearing once. The sample consisted of a population of CD138-negative cells sorted from bone marrow. The receptors were gathered from a donor over 35 with multiple myeloma.

This clonotype was counted ten times or more. This chain connects TRBV15 to TRBJ2-1; 11 nucleotides match TRBD2. Losses at the gene ends were 3 bases for V and 7 bases for J; bases not matched to a gene: 11. The CDR3 extends over 17 amino acids. The germline gives CDR1 LNHNV, CDR2 YYDKDF (reference sequence). The CDR3 sequence: CATSRLPIAGGRNEQFF. The CDR3 DNA follows: TGTGCCACCAGCAGGCTACCGATAGCGGGGGGGCGGAATGAGCAGTTCTTC.

V gene TRBV7-6 combines with J gene TRBJ2-7, with 9 bases identical to TRBD2. The CDR3 spans 15 residues. Germline V gene data show CDR1 as SGHVS and CDR2 as FNYEAQ. J gave up 3 bases and V 4 bases, and 7 bases lay outside the gene matches. The CDR3 loop reads CASSYSGGLNYEQYF. DNA for the CDR3: TGTGCCAGCAGCTATAGCGGGGGCCTAAACTACGAGCAGTACTTC.

The chain combines TRBV7-2 with TRBJ1-2, with 9 positions matching TRBD1. Trimming took 1 base from V and 8 from J; bases not matched to a gene: 8. The CDR3 loop spans 15 amino acids. Germline V CDR1 and CDR2: SGHTA, FQGNSA. In nucleotides, the CDR3 is TGTGCCAGCAGCTTAGAAGGGACAGGGCTAGGCGGCTACACCTTC. Translation gives CASSLEGTGLGGYTF.

In its sample, this clonotype was seen many times. This rearrangement joins TRBV6-2 or TRBV6-3 to TRBJ2-1; unclear D gene. The CDR3 has 16 residues. Germline CDR1 is MNHEY and CDR2 is SVGEGT. V was cut by 4 bases and J by 0 bases, with 13 bases left in between. The CDR3 protein is CASSSPSPDSYNEQFF. DNA for the CDR3: TGTGCCAGCAGTTCCCCCTCCCCTGACTCCTACAATGAGCAGTTCTTC.

This clonotype was picked up one time. This may be a read error: a much more frequent sequence differs by one nucleotide. The chain joins TRBV7-3 to TRBJ2-1; 8 bases line up with TRBD2. The CDR3 spans 14 residues. The germline gives CDR1 SGHTA, CDR2 FQGTGA. Losses at the gene ends were 3 bases for V and 8 bases for J; bases not matched to a gene: 6. DNA for the CDR3: TGTGCCAGCAGCTTGGGACTAGGGTCCGATGAGCAGTTCTTC. Translating it yields CASSLGLGSDEQFF.

There are a few counts of this clonotype. The CDR3 nucleotides read TGTGCCAGCAGTGAAGCCGACGAAGGGGTTAACTATGGCTACACCTTC. It encodes CASSEADEGVNYGYTF. This chain connects TRBV6-1 to TRBJ1-2; weak D call: TRBD1 (5 bases). CDR3 length: 16 amino acids. The V gene's germline CDR1 is MNHNS and CDR2 SASEGT. V was shortened by 0 bases and J by 1 base, with 12 bases between the two germline ends.

This clonotype has at least ten counts. The chain links TRBV2 to TRBJ2-3; unclear D gene. The V gene's germline CDR1 is SNHLY and CDR2 FYNNEI. CDR3 size: 13 residues. V was pared by 3 bases and J by 2 bases, with 6 bases between. This CDR3 reads CASSDGTTDTQYF. Written as DNA, the CDR3 is TGTGCCAGCAGTGATGGAACCACAGATACGCAGTATTTT.

This clonotype was detected ten times or more. The V gene is TRBV28, the J gene TRBJ1-1, with TRBD1 matching 7 bases. The CDR3 is 20 residues long. The germline CDR1 and CDR2 sequences are MDHEN and SYDVKM. The J segment lost 0 bases and the V segment lost 0 bases, leaving 16 bases of the junction unmatched. The CDR3 region has the DNA TGTGCCAGCAGTTTATGCAAGATGGAGGACAGGCCACCTTTGAACACTGAAGCTTTCTTT. Translation gives CASSLCKMEDRPPLNTEAFF.

In its sample, this clonotype was seen many times. The chain combines TRBV20-1 with TRBJ1-1; the D is unclear. Germline V CDR1 and CDR2: DFQATT, SNEGSKA (reference sequence). The V end lost 8 bases, the J end lost 5 bases, and 18 bases lay between the germline ends. The CDR3 sequence is 13 residues long. In DNA form, the CDR3 reads TGCAGTCCGAGGCCCCCGGAGGGAACTGAAGCTTTCTTT. It encodes CSPRPPEGTEAFF.

This clonotype was found a few times. V usage is TRBV5-4 and J usage is TRBJ2-3; D not certain. The length of the CDR3 is 15 residues. The V and J ends lost 4 bases and 0 bases respectively, with 12 bases between them. Germline loops: CDR1 SGHNT, CDR2 YYREEE (reference sequence). CDR3 bases: TGTGCCAGCAGCCCCCAAGTCCTTAGCACAGATACGCAGTATTTT. Amino acids: CASSPQVLSTDTQYF.

This clonotype was observed a handful of times. The conserved final phenylalanine or tryptophan is absent from the CDR3, which likely points to a read error. V usage is TRBV2 and J usage is TRBJ2-5, with D uncertain. Trimming removed 6 bases at V and 8 bases at J, with 1 base between. This CDR3 has 8 amino acids. CDR1 and CDR2 from the germline V gene are SNHLY and FYNNEI. Here the CDR3 reads CASSTQYL. The CDR3, as DNA: TGTGCCAGCAGCACCCAGTACCTC.

This clonotype was seen repeatedly, ten times or more. The gene calls are TRBV7-2 and TRBJ2-1; D gene ambiguous. The length of the CDR3 is 15 residues. Germline CDR1 and CDR2: SGHTA and FQGNSA. V was shortened by 1 base and J by 0 bases, with 7 bases between the two germline ends. CDR3 DNA: TGTGCCAGCAGCTTAGGCGCAGGCTCCTACAATGAGCAGTTCTTC. Protein sequence: CASSLGAGSYNEQFF.

This clonotype came up many times. The chain joins TRBV5-1 to TRBJ2-3; D uncertain. CDR3 length: 14 residues. The V end lost 1 base, the J end lost 2 bases, and 8 bases lay between the germline ends. Germline-derived CDR1 and CDR2 are SGHRS and YFSETQ. The CDR3 protein is CASSLRSATDTQYF. CDR3 nucleotide sequence: TGCGCCAGCAGCTTGCGGTCGGCCACAGATACGCAGTATTTT.

On this clonotype: Because it lacks the conserved phenylalanine or tryptophan at the end, this CDR3 is likely a read error. This chain uses TRBV12-3 or TRBV12-4 with TRBJ2-3; D could derive from TRBD1 or TRBD2 (5 bases each). The CDR3 spans 14 residues. As DNA, the CDR3 is TGTGCCAGCGGTTTACGGCAGGGAGCAGATACGCAGTATCTT. Protein product: CASGLRQGADTQYL.

This chain links TRBV29-1 with TRBJ2-1, with D unresolved. V was trimmed by 6 bases and J by 6 bases, leaving 15 bases between them. CDR3 length: 13 residues. Germline CDR1 and CDR2: SQVTM and ANQGSEA. Written as DNA, the CDR3 is TGCAGCGTCGTGTACGGAGAGTCCAATGAGCAGTTCTTC. Residues: CSVVYGESNEQFF.